These 21 T cell receptor beta chains came from one sample sequenced in a study of T cell responses to AZD1222 COVID-19 vaccine. Here immunoSEQ multiplex PCR was the method, and the copy in TCRdb shows in-frame clones only, minus some. The sample has approximately 140,000 clones; about 93% are singletons. This sample comprised peripheral blood, obtained on day 0 of AZD1222 vaccination. These receptors were obtained from an adult in good health.

This clone was counted a few times. The chain has TRBV27 and TRBJ1-4; D might be TRBD1 (5 bases). Germline V gene sequence: CDR1 MNHEY, CDR2 SMNVEV (reference sequence). This CDR3 has 16 amino acids. V lost 1 base to trimming and J lost 2 bases, with 11 bases between them. CDR3 DNA: TGTGCCAGCAGTTTATTCTCGGGGACGACTAATGAAAAACTGTTTTTT. Its protein is CASSLFSGTTNEKLFF.

This chain connects TRBV7-6 to TRBJ2-5, with TRBD2 identical over 10 bases. Germline CDR1 and CDR2: SGHVS and FNYEAQ. Trimming took 3 bases from V and 1 from J; bases not matched to a gene: 2. The CDR3 covers 15 residues. The CDR3 is CASSFLAGAQETQYF. The CDR3 coding sequence is TGTGCCAGCAGCTTCCTAGCGGGAGCCCAAGAGACCCAGTACTTC.

This chain links TRBV20-1 with TRBJ1-2; D is unclear. In germline, CDR1 is DFQATT, CDR2 SNEGSKA (reference sequence). V shed 3 bases and J shed 1 base, with 3 bases lying between them. CDR3 length: 11 amino acids. CDR3 region: CSASINYGYTF. CDR3 sequence (DNA): TGCAGTGCTAGTATTAACTATGGCTACACCTTC.

This clone is a singleton in its sample. This chain links TRBV7-2 with TRBJ1-1; no clear D. The length of the CDR3 is 14 residues. Trimming left V 4 bases short and J 3 bases short, with 12 bases between. The germline CDR1 and CDR2 sequences are SGHTA and FQGNSA. The CDR3 DNA sequence: TGTGCCAGCAGCTCTTCCGGACTCCACACTGAAGCTTTCTTT. Its protein is CASSSSGLHTEAFF.

This clone was found once. The chain couples TRBV4-2 to TRBJ2-7; 9 bases fit TRBD2. The CDR3 covers 15 residues. Looked up from germline, CDR1 is LGHNA and CDR2 is YNFKEQ. V lost 4 bases, J lost 6 bases, and 10 bases stayed unmatched. CDR3 region: CASSPGVAGVFEQYF. The CDR3 DNA is TGTGCCAGCAGCCCAGGGGTAGCGGGAGTGTTCGAGCAGTACTTC.

J is TRBJ1-5 and V is TRBV3-1 (or the pseudogene TRBV3-2); TRBD1 might be the D (6 bases). The length of the CDR3 is 13 residues. The ends were cut back, 4 bases at V and 7 bases at J, with 11 bases in the middle. Germline V lookup: CDR1 LGHDT, CDR2 YNNKEL (reference sequence). The CDR3 region is CASSLKGGQPQHF. The CDR3 DNA reads as TGTGCCAGCAGCCTCAAGGGGGGACAGCCCCAGCATTTT.

The chain has TRBV19 and TRBJ2-7; TRBD2 matches 11 bases. Germline CDR1 reads LNHDA; CDR2 reads SQIVND (reference sequence). J was trimmed by 1 base and V by 0 bases; bases with no gene match: 14. This CDR3 has 20 amino acids. CDR3 DNA: TGTGCCAGTAGTATAGAATTCTTTGGAACTAGCGGGAGTCAGTCCTACGAGCAGTACTTC. Translated, it gives CASSIEFFGTSGSQSYEQYF.

This clone was seen just once. The V call is TRBV4-1, the J call TRBJ1-5; D might be TRBD1 (6 bases). Between the trimmed V and J ends, which lost 4 bases and 5 bases, there was a span of 15 bases. There are 15 residues in the CDR3. Germline V gene lookup returns CDR1 MGHRA and CDR2 YSYEKL. The CDR3 loop reads CASSLDRGPYQPQHF. The CDR3 nucleotides are TGCGCCAGCAGCCTGGACAGAGGCCCCTATCAGCCCCAGCATTTT.

This chain joins TRBV4-3 and TRBJ1-5; 7 bases map to TRBD1. This CDR3 spans 16 amino acids. The ends lost 3 bases at V and 5 bases at J; junction bases unmatched: 10. Germline V lookup: CDR1 LGHNA, CDR2 YSLEER. CDR3 sequence: CASSQDYRGIDQPQHF. CDR3 coding DNA: TGCGCCAGCAGCCAGGACTACAGGGGTATCGATCAGCCCCAGCATTTT.

Comment on this clone: A read error may account for a junction end that differs from germline. The gene calls are TRBV6-1 and TRBJ2-7; no reliable D call. Germline V gene data show CDR1 as MNHNS and CDR2 as SASEGT. CDR3 size: 11 residues. In DNA, the CDR3 is TGTGCCAGCAGTAAAGCTGAGGAGCAGTACTTC. Translated: CASSKAEEQYF.

This clone appeared a single time. This chain uses TRBV6-2 or TRBV6-3 with TRBJ1-3; no firm D call. Trimming cost V 3 bases and J 0 bases, with 9 bases left between them. The CDR3 has 15 residues. Looked up from germline, CDR1 is MNHEY and CDR2 is SVGEGT. The CDR3 is CASSYRDLSGNTIYF. CDR3 DNA sequence: TGTGCCAGCAGTTATCGGGATCTCTCTGGAAACACCATATATTTT.

The chain uses TRBV19 and TRBJ2-5, with 8 bases identical to TRBD1. Germline assignment: CDR1 LNHDA and CDR2 SQIVND (reference sequence). CDR3 length: 15 residues. Trimming took 4 bases from V and 4 from J; bases not matched to a gene: 8. The CDR3 DNA follows: TGTGCCAGTAGTACCTCCGGACAGGGAGGAGAGACCCAGTACTTC. It encodes CASSTSGQGGETQYF. Full variable domain (remainder filled in from reference TRBV19 and TRBJ2-5): DGGITQSPKYLFRKEGQNVTLSCEQNLNHDAMYWYRQDPGQGLRLIYYSQIVNDFQKGDIAEGYSVSREKKESFPLTVTSAQKNPTAFYLCASSTSGQGGETQYFGPGTRLLVL.

The genes are TRBV29-1 and TRBJ1-1, with 7 bases identical to TRBD1. V shed 5 bases and J 5 bases; nucleotides not matched to a gene: 5. The CDR3 length is 12 residues. The germline gives CDR1 SQVTM, CDR2 ANQGSEA. The DNA for the CDR3 is TGCAGCGTTCTGGAGGGGGCTACTGAAGCTTTCTTT. Residues: CSVLEGATEAFF. Full variable domain (rest looked up from reference TRBV29-1 and TRBJ1-1): SAVISQKPSRDICQRGTSLTIQCQVDSQVTMMFWYRQQPGQSLTLIATANQGSEATYESGFVIDKFPISRPNLTFSTLTVSNMSPEDSSIYLCSVLEGATEAFFGQGTRLTVV.

This chain links TRBV6-2 or TRBV6-3 with TRBJ1-5; 7 positions agree with TRBD1. The length of the CDR3 is 15 residues. V dropped 5 bases and J dropped 3; count of bases not matched to a gene: 7. CDR1 and CDR2 from the germline V gene are MNHEY and SVGEGT. Here the CDR3 reads CASSRSGGHNQPQHF. The CDR3 region has the DNA TGTGCCAGCAGTCGTTCAGGGGGTCACAATCAGCCCCAGCATTTT.

This chain connects TRBV30 to TRBJ1-3; D perhaps matches TRBD1 (5 bases). CDR3 length: 16 amino acids. The germline V and J ends were trimmed by 0 bases and 1 base, with 13 bases remaining between them. Germline V gives CDR1 GTSNPN, CDR2 SVGIG (reference sequence). CDR3 protein: CAWSVRGMVSGNTIYF. CDR3 bases: TGTGCCTGGAGTGTACGGGGGATGGTTTCTGGAAACACCATATATTTT. The full variable domain, rest sourced from reference TRBV30 and TRBJ1-3, is SQTIHQWPATLVQPVGSPLSLECTVEGTSNPNLYWYRQAAGRGLQLLFYSVGIGQISSEVPQNLSASRPQDRQFILSSKKLLLSDSGFYLCAWSVRGMVSGNTIYFGEGSWLTVV.

The genes are TRBV9 and TRBJ2-7; D unclear. This CDR3 is built from 15 residues. Germline values: CDR1 SGDLS, CDR2 YYNGEE. V was pared by 0 bases and J by 4 bases, with 14 bases between. The CDR3 sequence: CASSVGIGLGYEQYF. For the CDR3, the DNA is TGTGCCAGCAGCGTAGGGATAGGGCTGGGTTACGAGCAGTACTTC.

This chain links TRBV6-5 with TRBJ1-1; D gene ambiguous. The germline CDR1 and CDR2 sequences are MNHEY and SVGAGI. There are 15 residues in the CDR3. Trimming removed 6 bases at V and 2 bases at J, with 16 bases between. CDR3 amino acids: CASSVRRSANTEAFF. For the CDR3, the DNA is TGTGCCAGCAGCGTCCGGAGAAGCGCCAACACTGAAGCTTTCTTT.

The V call is TRBV7-2, the J call TRBJ1-1; TRBD1 aligns across 7 bases. V lost 3 bases and J lost 5; bases outside the gene matches: 15. The germline CDR1 and CDR2 sequences are SGHTA and FQGNSA. CDR3 length: 17 residues. The CDR3 loop reads CASSFLLGSPGGTEAFF. For the CDR3, the DNA is TGTGCCAGCAGCTTTCTGCTGGGGTCCCCAGGGGGGACTGAAGCTTTCTTT.

This chain links TRBV5-6 with TRBJ2-2; unclear D gene. The CDR3 is 12 amino acids. The V gene lost 7 bases and the J gene lost 1 base, with 5 bases spanning the gap. Germline V gene sequence: CDR1 SGHDT, CDR2 YYEEEE. The CDR3 spells CASGRNTGELFF. The CDR3 DNA reads as TGTGCCAGCGGTCGGAACACCGGGGAGCTGTTTTTT.

This clone has a single count. V and J are TRBV9 and TRBJ2-7; possibly TRBD2 for D (7 bases). CDR1 is SGDLS, CDR2 YYNGEE, per germline. The length of the CDR3 is 15 residues. Deletions cut 0 bases from V and 1 base from J, with 11 bases between. In DNA form, the CDR3 reads TGTGCCAGCAGCGTAGCTGAGGGGGGGTCCTACGAGCAGTACTTC. Its translation is CASSVAEGGSYEQYF.

The chain recombines TRBV12-3 or TRBV12-4 with TRBJ1-5, with D possibly TRBD1 on 6 matching bases. CDR3 length: 12 residues. V lost 10 bases and J lost 10, with 17 bases in between. As DNA, the CDR3 is TGTGCCACCAGACAGGCCAAGTTACCCCAGCATTTT. It is translated as CATRQAKLPQHF.